What follows are 11 T cell receptor beta chains derived from one specimen sequenced in a study of shared clonotypes between healthy human individuals (TCRdb year 2020). The library was obtained by the immunoSEQ multiplex PCR assay. TCRdb limited this immuneACCESS table to in-frame rearrangements with V and J called. A share of clones is missing; checked studies link under half to unresolved V genes, and the rest is unexplained. The sample table lists 110,000 or so clones, more than 65% of them with a count of one. Around 24% of the sample is in the top ten clones. The sample was memory CD8+ T cells sorted from blood. The cell subset or site label of this sample denotes: CD45RO+ cells pooled with CCR7-negative TemRA cells. The receptors derive from a woman under 40 in good health.

The chain uses TRBV19 and TRBJ2-7; 9 nucleotides line up with TRBD2. CDR3 length equals 15 residues. V trimming: 6 bases; J trimming: 0 bases; junction bases outside the gene matches: 6. Germline-derived CDR1 and CDR2 are LNHDA and SQIVND (reference sequence). The CDR3 loop is CASSLSGRHSYEQYF. CDR3 bases: TGTGCCAGTAGCCTTAGCGGGAGACACTCCTACGAGCAGTACTTC.

J is TRBJ2-7 and V is TRBV6-5; 11 bases fit TRBD2. Trimming at V came to 2 bases and at J to 4 bases, leaving 7 bases not matched to a gene. The V gene's germline CDR1 is MNHEY and CDR2 SVGAGI. The CDR3 spans 16 residues. CDR3 in amino acids: CASSYPTSGSSYEQYF. CDR3 in DNA: TGTGCCAGCAGTTACCCCACTAGCGGGAGTTCTTACGAGCAGTACTTC.

The chain links TRBV7-6 to TRBJ2-3, with D possibly TRBD2 on 6 matching bases. The V gene's germline CDR1 is SGHVS and CDR2 FNYEAQ. The CDR3 covers 14 residues. Trimming took 5 bases from V and 6 from J, leaving 15 bases between them. As DNA, the CDR3 is TGTGCCAGCAGCCGACCGGGAGAGATGGATACGCAGTATTTT. Protein product: CASSRPGEMDTQYF. Full variable domain (remainder filled in from reference TRBV7-6 and TRBJ2-3): GAGVSQSPRYKVTKRGQDVALRCDPISGHVSLYWYRQALGQGPEFLTYFNYEAQQDKSGLPNDRFSAERPEGSISTLTIQRTEQRDSAMYRCASSRPGEMDTQYFGPGTRLTVL.

The V call is TRBV10-3, the J call TRBJ1-1, with a weak D call TRBD1 (6 bases). The CDR3 spans 13 residues. Per the germline V gene, CDR1 is ENHRY and CDR2 is SYGVKD. V was cut by 5 bases and J by 1 base, with 8 bases left in between. CDR3 protein: CAISTGRNTEAFF. The CDR3 DNA is TGTGCCATCAGTACAGGGAGGAACACTGAAGCTTTCTTT.

By sample share, this clone is medium-sized (0.01 to 0.1%). The chain recombines TRBV6-4 with TRBJ2-1; 9 bases align to TRBD2. Germline V gene lookup returns CDR1 MRHNA and CDR2 SNTAGT. V lost 4 bases to trimming and J lost 6 bases; unmatched junction nucleotides: 13. The CDR3 has 17 residues. The CDR3 reads CASSGVAGAGGLNEQFF. CDR3 DNA: TGTGCCAGCAGTGGGGTAGCGGGAGCAGGGGGACTCAATGAGCAGTTCTTC.

A single count supports this clone. The rearrangement uses TRBV6-4 and TRBJ2-7; D not resolved. The V gene's germline CDR1 is MRHNA and CDR2 SNTAGT. There are 13 residues in the CDR3. Trimming removed 4 bases at V and 2 bases at J, with 9 bases between. CDR3 residues: CASSAGFAYEQYF. The CDR3 nucleotides are TGTGCCAGCAGTGCAGGTTTTGCCTACGAGCAGTACTTC.

CDR3 sequence reads: CASSEGGSSTDTQYF. CDR3 DNA sequence: TGTGCCAGCAGTGAAGGCGGGAGCTCAACAGATACGCAGTATTTT. The V gene is TRBV6-1, the J gene TRBJ2-3, with 7 nucleotides matching TRBD2. With V trimmed by 1 base and J by 3 bases, 4 bases remained unmatched. The CDR3 extends over 15 amino acids. Germline CDR1 is MNHNS and CDR2 is SASEGT.

This rearrangement joins TRBV4-1 to TRBJ2-7; a possible D gene is TRBD2 (6 bases). The germline CDR1 and CDR2 sequences are MGHRA and YSYEKL. This CDR3 has 17 amino acids. Trimming shortened V by 3 bases and J by 3 bases, and 21 bases separated the two germline ends. CDR3 DNA sequence: TGCGCCAGCAGCCACCTTCCTGGGACTTCAACCTTCTACGAGCAGTACTTC. Its translation is CASSHLPGTSTFYEQYF.

This chain joins TRBV11-2 and TRBJ2-2; tentative D call: TRBD1 (6 bases). The CDR3 is 16 amino acids. The germline V gene encodes CDR1 SGHAT and CDR2 FQNNGV. V dropped 3 bases and J dropped 1 base, with 12 bases sitting between them. CDR3 DNA: TGTGCCAGCAGCTTCCCCAAGGGACAGAACACCGGGGAGCTGTTTTTT. Its protein is CASSFPKGQNTGELFF.

The chain links TRBV6-1 to TRBJ1-1, with TRBD1 as a possible D gene (5 bases). V lost 3 bases to trimming and J lost 4 bases, with 21 bases between them. The CDR3 is 17 residues long. Germline V gene lookup returns CDR1 MNHNS and CDR2 SASEGT. CDR3: CASSDEPRGFAGTEAFF. In DNA form, the CDR3 reads TGTGCCAGCAGTGACGAACCAAGGGGTTTCGCGGGCACTGAAGCTTTCTTT.

The chain uses TRBV5-6 and TRBJ2-7, with unresolved D. The CDR3 extends over 13 amino acids. The germline V and J ends were trimmed by 3 bases and 4 bases, with 11 bases remaining between them. CDR1 SGHDT and CDR2 YYEEEE come from the germline V gene. The CDR3 protein is CASSYLREYEQYF. The CDR3 DNA sequence: TGTGCCAGCAGCTACCTTAGGGAATACGAGCAGTACTTC.